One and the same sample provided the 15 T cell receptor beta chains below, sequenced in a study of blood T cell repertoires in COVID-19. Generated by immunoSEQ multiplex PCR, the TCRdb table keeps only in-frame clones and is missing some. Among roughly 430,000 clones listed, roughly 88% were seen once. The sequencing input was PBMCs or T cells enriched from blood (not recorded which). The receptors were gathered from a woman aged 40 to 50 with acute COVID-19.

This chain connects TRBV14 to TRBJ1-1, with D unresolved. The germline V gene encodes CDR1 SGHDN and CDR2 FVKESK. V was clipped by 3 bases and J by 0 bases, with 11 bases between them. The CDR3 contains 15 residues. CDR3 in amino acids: CASSHEEMMNTEAFF. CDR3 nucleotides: TGTGCCAGCAGCCATGAGGAGATGATGAACACTGAAGCTTTCTTT.

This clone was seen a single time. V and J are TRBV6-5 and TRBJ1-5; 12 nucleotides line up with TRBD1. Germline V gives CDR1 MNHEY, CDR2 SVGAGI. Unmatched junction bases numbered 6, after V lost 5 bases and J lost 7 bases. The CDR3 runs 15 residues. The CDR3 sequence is CASSRDRGRDQPQHF. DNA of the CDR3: TGTGCCAGCAGTAGGGACAGGGGGCGAGACCAGCCCCAGCATTTT.

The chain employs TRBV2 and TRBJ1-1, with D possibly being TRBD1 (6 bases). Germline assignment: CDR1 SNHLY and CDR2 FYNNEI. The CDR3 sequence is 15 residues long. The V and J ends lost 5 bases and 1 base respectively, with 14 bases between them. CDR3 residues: CASSLQGFGNTEAFF. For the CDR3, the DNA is TGTGCCAGCAGTTTACAGGGTTTTGGGAACACTGAAGCTTTCTTT.

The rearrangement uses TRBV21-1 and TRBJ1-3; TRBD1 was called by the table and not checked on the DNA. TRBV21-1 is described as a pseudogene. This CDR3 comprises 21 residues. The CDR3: CASSARRDRGLHLHSGNTIYF. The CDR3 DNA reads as TGTGCCAGCAGCGCCCGACGGGACAGGGGGCTCCATCTACACTCTGGAAACACCATATATTTT.

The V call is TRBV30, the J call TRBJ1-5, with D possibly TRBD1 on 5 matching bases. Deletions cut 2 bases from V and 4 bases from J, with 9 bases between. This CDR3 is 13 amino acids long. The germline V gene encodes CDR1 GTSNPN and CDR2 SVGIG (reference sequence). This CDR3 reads CAWSPGVNQPQHF. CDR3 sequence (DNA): TGTGCCTGGAGTCCGGGGGTTAATCAGCCCCAGCATTTT.

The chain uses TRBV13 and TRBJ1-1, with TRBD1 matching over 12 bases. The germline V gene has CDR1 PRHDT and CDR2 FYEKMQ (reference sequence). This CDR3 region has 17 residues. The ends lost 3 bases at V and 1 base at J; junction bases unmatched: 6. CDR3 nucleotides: TGTGCCAGCAGCTTCGTCAGGGACAGGGGGCCGAACACTGAAGCTTTCTTT. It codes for CASSFVRDRGPNTEAFF.

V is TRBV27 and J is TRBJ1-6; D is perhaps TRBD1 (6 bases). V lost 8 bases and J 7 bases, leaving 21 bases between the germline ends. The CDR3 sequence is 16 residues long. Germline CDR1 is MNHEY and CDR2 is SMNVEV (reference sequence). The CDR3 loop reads CASSGPPGHLNSPLHF. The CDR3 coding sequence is TGTGCCAGCTCCGGACCACCGGGACACCTAAATTCACCCCTCCACTTT.

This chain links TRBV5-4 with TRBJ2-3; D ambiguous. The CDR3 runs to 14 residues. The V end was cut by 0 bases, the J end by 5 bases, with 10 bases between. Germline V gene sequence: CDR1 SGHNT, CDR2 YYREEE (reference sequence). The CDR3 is CASSLGASRDTQYF. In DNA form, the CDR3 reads TGTGCCAGCAGCTTGGGGGCTTCCCGAGATACGCAGTATTTT.

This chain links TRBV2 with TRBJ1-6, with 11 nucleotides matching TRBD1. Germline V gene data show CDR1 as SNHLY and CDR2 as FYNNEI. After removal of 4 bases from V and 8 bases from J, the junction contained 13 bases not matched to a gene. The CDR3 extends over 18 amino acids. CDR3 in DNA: TGTGCCAGCAGTGGCTCGGGACAGGGGGACTATTTGGATTCACCCCTCCACTTT. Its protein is CASSGSGQGDYLDSPLHF.

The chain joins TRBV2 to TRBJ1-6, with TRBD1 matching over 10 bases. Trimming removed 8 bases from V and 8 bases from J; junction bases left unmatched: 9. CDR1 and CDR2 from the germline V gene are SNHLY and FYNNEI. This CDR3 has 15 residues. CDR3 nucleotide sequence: TGTGCCAGCGGCGAGACAGGGGGCGAGGATTCACCCCTCCACTTT. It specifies CASGETGGEDSPLHF.

The CDR3 bases are TGTGCCAGTAGTATAGGGTCAGGGGGGTTAAACATTCAGTACTTC. Amino acid sequence: CASSIGSGGLNIQYF. V is TRBV19 and J is TRBJ2-4, with D tentatively TRBD1 (7 bases). Germline CDR1 and CDR2: LNHDA and SQIVND (reference sequence). Between the trimmed V and J ends, which lost 1 base and 6 bases, there was a span of 13 bases. The length of the CDR3 is 15 residues.

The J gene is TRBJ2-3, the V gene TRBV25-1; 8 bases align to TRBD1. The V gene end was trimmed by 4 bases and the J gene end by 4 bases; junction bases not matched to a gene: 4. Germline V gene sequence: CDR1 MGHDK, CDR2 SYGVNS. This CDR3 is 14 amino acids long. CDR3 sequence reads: CASSADRVPDTQYF. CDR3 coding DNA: TGTGCCAGCAGTGCGGACAGGGTCCCAGATACGCAGTATTTT.

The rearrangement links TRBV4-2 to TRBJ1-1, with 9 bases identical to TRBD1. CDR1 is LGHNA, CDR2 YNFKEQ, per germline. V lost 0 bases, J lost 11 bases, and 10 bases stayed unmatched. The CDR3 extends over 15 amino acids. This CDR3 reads CASSQDHRGQVRAFF. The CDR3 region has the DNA TGTGCCAGCAGCCAAGATCACAGGGGGCAAGTTAGGGCTTTCTTT.

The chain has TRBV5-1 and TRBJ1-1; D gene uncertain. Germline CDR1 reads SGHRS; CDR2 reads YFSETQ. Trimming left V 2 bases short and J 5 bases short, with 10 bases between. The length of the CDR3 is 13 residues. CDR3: CASSFASETEAFF. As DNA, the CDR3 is TGCGCCAGCAGCTTTGCCAGCGAGACTGAAGCTTTCTTT.

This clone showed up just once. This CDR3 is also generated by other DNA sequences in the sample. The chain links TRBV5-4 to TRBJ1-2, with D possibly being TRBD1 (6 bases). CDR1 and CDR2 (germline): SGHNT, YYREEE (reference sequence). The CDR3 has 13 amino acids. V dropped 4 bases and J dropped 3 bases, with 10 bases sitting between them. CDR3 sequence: CASSPRGDYGYTF. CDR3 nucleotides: TGTGCCAGCAGCCCCAGGGGTGACTATGGCTACACCTTC.